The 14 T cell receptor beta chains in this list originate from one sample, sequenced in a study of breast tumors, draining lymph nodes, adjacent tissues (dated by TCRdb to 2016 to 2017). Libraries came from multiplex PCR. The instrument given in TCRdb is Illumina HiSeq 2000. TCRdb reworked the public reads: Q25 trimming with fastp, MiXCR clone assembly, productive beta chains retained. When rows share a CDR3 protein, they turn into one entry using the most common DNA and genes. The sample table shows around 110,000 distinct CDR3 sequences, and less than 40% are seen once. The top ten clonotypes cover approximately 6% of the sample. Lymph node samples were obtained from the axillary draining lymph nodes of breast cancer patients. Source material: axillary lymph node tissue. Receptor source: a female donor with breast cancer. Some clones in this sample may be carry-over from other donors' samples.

CDR3 residues: CASQGRQFGYTF. CDR3 DNA sequence: TGTGCCAGTCAGGGGAGGCAGTTTGGCTACACCTTC. The V gene is TRBV19, the J gene TRBJ1-2, with D possibly matching TRBD1 (6 bases). Deletions cut 8 bases from V and 7 bases from J, with 14 bases between. Germline CDR1 is LNHDA and CDR2 is SQIVND (reference sequence). The length of the CDR3 is 12 residues.

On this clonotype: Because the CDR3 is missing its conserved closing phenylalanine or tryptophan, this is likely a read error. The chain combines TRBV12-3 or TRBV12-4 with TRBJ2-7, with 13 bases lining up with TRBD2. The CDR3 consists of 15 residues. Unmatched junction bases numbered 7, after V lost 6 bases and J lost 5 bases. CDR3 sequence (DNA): TGTGCCAGCAGACCCGGACTAGCGGGAGTGGACGAGCAGTACCTC. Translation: CASRPGLAGVDEQYL.

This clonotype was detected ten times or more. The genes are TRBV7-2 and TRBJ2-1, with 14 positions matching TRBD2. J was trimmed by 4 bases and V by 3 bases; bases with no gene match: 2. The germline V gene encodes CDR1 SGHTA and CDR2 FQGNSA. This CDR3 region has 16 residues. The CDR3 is CASSLTSGREYNEQFF. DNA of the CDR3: TGTGCCAGCAGCTTGACTAGCGGGAGGGAGTACAATGAGCAGTTCTTC.

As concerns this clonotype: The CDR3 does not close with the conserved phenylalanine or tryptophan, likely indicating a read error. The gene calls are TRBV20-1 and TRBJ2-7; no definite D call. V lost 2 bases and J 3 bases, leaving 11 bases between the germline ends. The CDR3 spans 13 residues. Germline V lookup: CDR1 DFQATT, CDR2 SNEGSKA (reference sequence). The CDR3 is CSARREASYEQYS. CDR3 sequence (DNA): TGCAGTGCTAGAAGAGAGGCAAGCTACGAGCAGTACTCC.

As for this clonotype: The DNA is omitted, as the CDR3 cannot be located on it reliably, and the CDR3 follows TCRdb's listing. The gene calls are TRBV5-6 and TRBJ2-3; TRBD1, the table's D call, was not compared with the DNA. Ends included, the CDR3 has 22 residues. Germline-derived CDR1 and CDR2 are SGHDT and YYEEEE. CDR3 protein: CASSFYICSAPTGVLDTDTQYF.

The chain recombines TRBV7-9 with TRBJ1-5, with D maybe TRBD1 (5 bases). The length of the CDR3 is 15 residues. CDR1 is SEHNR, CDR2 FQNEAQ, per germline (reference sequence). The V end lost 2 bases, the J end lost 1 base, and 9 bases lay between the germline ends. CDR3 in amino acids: CASSLSGGSNQPQHF. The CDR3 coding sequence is TGTGCCAGCAGCTTAAGTGGGGGGAGCAATCAGCCCCAGCATTTT.

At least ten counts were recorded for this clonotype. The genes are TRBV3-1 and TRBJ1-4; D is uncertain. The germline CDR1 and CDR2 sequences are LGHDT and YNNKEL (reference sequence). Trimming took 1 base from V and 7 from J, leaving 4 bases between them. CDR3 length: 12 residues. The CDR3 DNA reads TGTGCCAGCAGCCAAGGGGGTGAAAAACTGTTTTTT. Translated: CASSQGGEKLFF.

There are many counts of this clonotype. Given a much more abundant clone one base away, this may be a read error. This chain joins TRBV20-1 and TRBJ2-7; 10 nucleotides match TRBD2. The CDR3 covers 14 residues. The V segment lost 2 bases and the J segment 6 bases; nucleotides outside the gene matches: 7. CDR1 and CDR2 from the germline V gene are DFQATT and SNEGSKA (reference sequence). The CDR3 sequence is CSARSLAGHSEQYF. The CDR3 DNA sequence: TGCAGTGCTAGATCACTAGCGGGGCACTCCGAGCAGTACTTC.

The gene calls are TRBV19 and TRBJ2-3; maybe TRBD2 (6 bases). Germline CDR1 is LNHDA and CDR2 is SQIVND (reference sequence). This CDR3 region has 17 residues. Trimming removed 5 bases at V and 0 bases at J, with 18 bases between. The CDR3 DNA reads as TGTGCCAGTAGTGAGGGTCGGGAGACGGGAAGCACAGATACGCAGTATTTT. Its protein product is CASSEGRETGSTDTQYF.

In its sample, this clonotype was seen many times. The CDR3 loop reads CASSEAGRYYEQYF. CDR3 nucleotides: TGTGCCAGCAGTGAAGCTGGACGGTACTACGAGCAGTACTTC. The chain has TRBV6-1 and TRBJ2-7; D unclear. The CDR3 covers 14 residues. In germline, CDR1 is MNHNS, CDR2 SASEGT. Trimming took off 0 bases at V and 3 bases at J, with 9 bases between the two ends.

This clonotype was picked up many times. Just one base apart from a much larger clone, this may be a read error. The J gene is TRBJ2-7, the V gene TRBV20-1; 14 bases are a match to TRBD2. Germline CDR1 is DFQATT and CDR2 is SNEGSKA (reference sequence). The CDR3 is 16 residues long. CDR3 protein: CSANSGTSGRQYEQCF. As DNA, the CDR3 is TGCAGTGCCAACTCCGGGACTAGCGGGAGACAGTACGAGCAGTGCTTC.

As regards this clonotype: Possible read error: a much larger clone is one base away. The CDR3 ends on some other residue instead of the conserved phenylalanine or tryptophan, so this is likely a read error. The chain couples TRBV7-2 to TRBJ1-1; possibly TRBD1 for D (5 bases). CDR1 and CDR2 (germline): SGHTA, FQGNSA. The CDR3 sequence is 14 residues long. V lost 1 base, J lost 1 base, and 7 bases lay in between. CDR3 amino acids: CASSLVGGNTEAFL. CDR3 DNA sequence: TGTGCCAGCAGCTTAGTCGGGGGGAACACTGAAGCTTTCCTT.

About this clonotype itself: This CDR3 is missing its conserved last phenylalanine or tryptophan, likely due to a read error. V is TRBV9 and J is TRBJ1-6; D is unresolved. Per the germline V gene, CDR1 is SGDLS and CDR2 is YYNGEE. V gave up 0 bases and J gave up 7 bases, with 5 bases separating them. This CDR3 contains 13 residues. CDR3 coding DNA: TGTGCCAGCAGCGTAGGCAGAAATTCACCCCTCCACCTT. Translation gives CASSVGRNSPLHL.

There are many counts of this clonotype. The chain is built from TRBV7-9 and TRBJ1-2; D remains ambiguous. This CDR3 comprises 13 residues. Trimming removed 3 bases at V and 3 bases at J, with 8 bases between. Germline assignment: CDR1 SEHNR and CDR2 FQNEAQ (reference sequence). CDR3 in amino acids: CASSLTHHYGYTF. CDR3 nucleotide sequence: TGTGCCAGCAGCTTGACACACCACTATGGCTACACCTTC.